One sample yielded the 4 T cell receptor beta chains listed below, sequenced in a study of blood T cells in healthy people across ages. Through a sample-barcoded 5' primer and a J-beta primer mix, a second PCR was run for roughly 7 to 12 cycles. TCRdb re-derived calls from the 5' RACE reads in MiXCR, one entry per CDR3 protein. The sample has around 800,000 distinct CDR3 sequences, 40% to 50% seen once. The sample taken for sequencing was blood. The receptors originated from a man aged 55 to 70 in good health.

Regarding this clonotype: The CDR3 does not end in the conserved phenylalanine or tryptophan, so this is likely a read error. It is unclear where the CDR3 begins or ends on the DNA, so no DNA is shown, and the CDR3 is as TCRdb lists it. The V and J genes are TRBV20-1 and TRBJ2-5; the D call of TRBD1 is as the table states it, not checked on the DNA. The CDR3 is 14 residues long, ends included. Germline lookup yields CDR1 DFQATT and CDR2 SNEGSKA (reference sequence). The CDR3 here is CSAPTGVGGYTFGS.

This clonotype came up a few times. CDR3 protein: CASSFRGQGAEKLFF. The CDR3 region has the DNA TGCGCCAGCAGCTTCCGGGGTCAGGGGGCGGAAAAACTGTTTTTT. V is TRBV5-1 and J is TRBJ1-4; 8 bases are a match to TRBD1. The J segment lost 8 bases and the V segment lost 2 bases, leaving 8 bases of the junction unmatched. The germline gives CDR1 SGHRS, CDR2 YFSETQ. The CDR3 contains 15 residues.

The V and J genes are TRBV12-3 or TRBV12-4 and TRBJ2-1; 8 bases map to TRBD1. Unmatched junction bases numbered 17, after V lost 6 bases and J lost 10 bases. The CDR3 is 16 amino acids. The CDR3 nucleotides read TGTGCCAGCAGCCTCTCCGCGACAGGGGATTTCTACGAGCAGTTCTTC. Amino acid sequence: CASSLSATGDFYEQFF.

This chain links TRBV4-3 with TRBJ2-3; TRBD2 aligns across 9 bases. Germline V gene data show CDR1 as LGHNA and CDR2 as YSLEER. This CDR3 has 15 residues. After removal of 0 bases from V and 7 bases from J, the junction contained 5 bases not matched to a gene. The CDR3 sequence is CASSQEPSGEYTQYF. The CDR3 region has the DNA TGCGCCAGCAGCCAAGAACCTAGCGGGGAGTATACGCAGTATTTT.